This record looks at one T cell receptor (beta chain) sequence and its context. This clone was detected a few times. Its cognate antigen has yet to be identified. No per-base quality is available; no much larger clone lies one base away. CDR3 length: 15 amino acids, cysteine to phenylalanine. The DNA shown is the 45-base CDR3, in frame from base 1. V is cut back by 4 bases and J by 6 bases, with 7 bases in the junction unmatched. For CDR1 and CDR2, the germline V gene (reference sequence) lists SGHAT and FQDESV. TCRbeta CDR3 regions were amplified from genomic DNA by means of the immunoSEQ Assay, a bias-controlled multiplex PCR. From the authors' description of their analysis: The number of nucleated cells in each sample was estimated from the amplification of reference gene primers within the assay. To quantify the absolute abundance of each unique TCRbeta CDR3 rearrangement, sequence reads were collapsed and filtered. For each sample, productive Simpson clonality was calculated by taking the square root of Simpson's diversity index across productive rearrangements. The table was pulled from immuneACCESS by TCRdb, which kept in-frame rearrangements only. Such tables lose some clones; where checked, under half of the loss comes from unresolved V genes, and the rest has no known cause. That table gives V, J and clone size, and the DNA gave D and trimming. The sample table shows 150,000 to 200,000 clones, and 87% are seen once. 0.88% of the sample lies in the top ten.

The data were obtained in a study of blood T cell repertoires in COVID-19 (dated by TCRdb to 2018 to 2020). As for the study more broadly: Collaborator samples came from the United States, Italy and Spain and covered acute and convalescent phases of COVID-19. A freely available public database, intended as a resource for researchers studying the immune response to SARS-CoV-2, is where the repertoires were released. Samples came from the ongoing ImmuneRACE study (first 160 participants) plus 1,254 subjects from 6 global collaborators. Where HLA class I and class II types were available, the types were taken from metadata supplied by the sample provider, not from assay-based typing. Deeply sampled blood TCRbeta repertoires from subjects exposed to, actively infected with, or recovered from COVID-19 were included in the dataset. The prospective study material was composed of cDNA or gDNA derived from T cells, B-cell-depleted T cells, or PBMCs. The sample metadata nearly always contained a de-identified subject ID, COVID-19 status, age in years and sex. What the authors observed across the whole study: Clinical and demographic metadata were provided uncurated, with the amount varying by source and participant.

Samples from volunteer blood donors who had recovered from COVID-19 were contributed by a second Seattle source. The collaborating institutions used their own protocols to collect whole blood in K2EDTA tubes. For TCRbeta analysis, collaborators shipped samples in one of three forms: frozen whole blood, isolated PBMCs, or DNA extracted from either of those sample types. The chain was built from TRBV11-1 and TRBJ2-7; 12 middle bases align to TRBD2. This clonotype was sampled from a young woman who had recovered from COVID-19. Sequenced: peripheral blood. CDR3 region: CASSSRTSGEVEQYF. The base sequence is TGTGCCAGCAGCTCTCGGACTAGCGGGGAGGTCGAGCAGTACTTC.